The present T cell receptor (beta chain) was sequenced within a study of CD8 T cells in ankylosing spondylitis. This clonotype was recorded at least ten times. Its antigen remains unknown. TCRdb used MiXCR to reprocess the 5' RACE reads, holding one entry per CDR3 protein. The sample includes roughly 230,000 distinct CDR3 sequences, around 8% of them seen just once. Study conclusions and caveats: It was reported that disease-linked clones were significantly enriched in matched ankylosing spondylitis synovial fluid. Disease-linked clones displayed a CD8+ phenotype and appeared relatively rarely in peripheral blood. What appeared characteristic of ankylosing spondylitis blood was a TCR beta motif of under 10 highly homologous variants. Certain motif variants had earlier appeared in reactive arthritis synovial fluid and blood.

This TCR was sampled from a female donor with ankylosing spondylitis or in good health (not recorded which). The sample consisted of blood, either unsorted or a sorted T cell fraction (not recorded which).

CDR3: CASSYSQRGYYEQYF. For the CDR3, the DNA is TGTGCCAGCAGTTACTCCCAGCGGGGTTACTACGAGCAGTACTTC. V usage is TRBV6-2 or TRBV6-3 and J usage is TRBJ2-7, with 7 bases that match TRBD2. The CDR3 runs 15 residues. Trimming took 0 bases from V and 3 from J; bases not matched to a gene: 5. Germline CDR1 is MNHEY and CDR2 is SVGEGT.